This TCR beta chain was identified in a study of cytomegalovirus exposure and HLA in healthy donors. The CDR3 extends over 16 amino acids. Germline V gene sequence: CDR1 MNHEY, CDR2 SVGAGI. J gave up 5 bases and V 0 bases, and 7 bases lay outside the gene matches. PCR was performed using 60 Vbeta and 13 Jbeta primers. Libraries were prepared by immunoSEQ multiplex PCR; TCRdb keeps only in-frame clonotypes and omits some of them. The table lists some 200,000 clones, about four fifths of them singletons. The chain uses TRBV6-5 and TRBJ2-5; TRBD2 matches 9 bases. The sequenced sample consisted of PBMCs. The TCR originated in a female donor in good health and CMV-seronegative. CDR3 region: CASSYSLAGSGETQYF. The DNA for the CDR3 is TGTGCCAGCAGTTACTCCCTAGCGGGGTCAGGGGAGACCCAGTACTTC.